The next 29 T cell receptor beta chains were all read from a single sample in a study of OX40 agonist ivuxolimab in advanced cancers. Profiled with immunoSEQ multiplex PCR; TCRdb holds only in-frame clones, not every one. The profile shows 75,000 to 95,000 clones, 92% of them singletons. The sequences come from CD4+ or CD8+ T cells sorted from blood, collected in a trial of the OX40 agonist ivuxolimab. These receptors originate from an adult with an advanced solid tumor such as melanoma, head and neck, liver or kidney cancer.

This sequence joins TRBV13 and TRBJ2-2, with D maybe TRBD2 (5 bases). V was shortened by 2 bases and J by 5 bases, with 12 bases between the two germline ends. The CDR3 loop spans 15 amino acids. CDR1 and CDR2 from the germline V gene are PRHDT and FYEKMQ (reference sequence). Here the CDR3 DNA reads TGTGCCAGCAGCTTACCGAGCGGTGGAACCGGGGAGCTGTTTTTT. This gives the protein CASSLPSGGTGELFF.

This clone was recorded once. This sequence joins TRBV1 and TRBJ2-5. TRBV1 is given as a pseudogene. The CDR3 is 18 residues long. CDR3 in DNA: TGCACCAGCAGCCAAGAATTTTCTGTACAAGGAATGCAAGAGACCCAGTACTTC. Protein: CTSSQEFSVQGMQETQYF.

Comments on this clone: Germline and junction disagree at one end, which may indicate a read error. Other DNA sequences in the sample encode the same CDR3. The V gene is TRBV5-1, the J gene TRBJ1-2; the D gene is possibly TRBD1 (5 bases). This CDR3 is 14 amino acids long. The germline V gene has CDR1 SGHRS and CDR2 YFSETQ. CDR3: CASSLRTTNYGYTF. The CDR3 DNA is TGCGCCAGTAGCTTGCGGACAACTAACTATGGCTACACCTTC.

For this clone: The sample carries other DNA sequences with the same CDR3. The V call is TRBV9, the J call TRBJ2-7; the match to TRBD2 covers 7 bases. The J segment lost 2 bases and the V segment lost 0 bases, leaving 2 bases of the junction unmatched. There are 14 residues in the CDR3. Germline lookup yields CDR1 SGDLS and CDR2 YYNGEE. This CDR3 reads CASSVEAGAYEQYF. CDR3 in DNA: TGTGCCAGCAGCGTAGAGGCGGGAGCCTACGAGCAGTACTTC.

The chain combines TRBV2 with TRBJ2-2, with 9 nucleotides matching TRBD1. Trimming cost V 4 bases and J 2 bases; bases outside gene matches: 5. The CDR3 loop spans 16 amino acids. CDR1 is SNHLY, CDR2 FYNNEI, per germline. The DNA for the CDR3 is TGTGCCAGCAGTGCCCCGGGACAGGGAAACACCGGGGAGCTGTTTTTT. The encoded protein is CASSAPGQGNTGELFF. The whole variable domain, remainder taken from reference TRBV2 and TRBJ2-2, is EPEVTQTPSHQVTQMGQEVILRCVPISNHLYFYWYRQILGQKVEFLVSFYNNEISEKSEIFDDQFSVERPDGSNFTLKIRSTKLEDSAMYFCASSAPGQGNTGELFFGEGSRLTVL.

The rearrangement joins TRBV10-3 to TRBJ1-1; tentatively, D is TRBD1 (6 bases). The V gene lost 5 bases and the J gene lost 1 base, with 11 bases spanning the gap. This CDR3 spans 14 amino acids. Germline lookup yields CDR1 ENHRY and CDR2 SYGVKD. CDR3 sequence (DNA): TGTGCCATCAGTTCCGGGACAACGAACACTGAAGCTTTCTTT. This encodes CAISSGTTNTEAFF.

The V call is TRBV10-3, the J call TRBJ2-5; 8 bases fit TRBD2. There are 12 residues in the CDR3. Per the germline V gene, CDR1 is ENHRY and CDR2 is SYGVKD. Unmatched junction bases numbered 4, after V lost 10 bases and J lost 3 bases. This CDR3 is CATSGGEETQYF. CDR3 sequence (DNA): TGTGCCACCTCGGGGGGGGAAGAGACCCAGTACTTC.

The chain recombines TRBV30 with TRBJ1-1; no firm D call. This CDR3 is built from 12 residues. V lost 3 bases and J 4 bases, leaving 9 bases between the germline ends. Looked up from germline, CDR1 is GTSNPN and CDR2 is SVGIG (reference sequence). The CDR3 loop is CAWRSLVTEAFF. In nucleotides, the CDR3 is TGTGCCTGGAGGAGCCTCGTCACTGAAGCTTTCTTT. The whole variable domain, filled in from reference TRBV30 and TRBJ1-1, reads SQTIHQWPATLVQPVGSPLSLECTVEGTSNPNLYWYRQAAGRGLQLLFYSVGIGQISSEVPQNLSASRPQDRQFILSSKKLLLSDSGFYLCAWRSLVTEAFFGQGTRLTVV.

The chain has TRBV11-2 and TRBJ2-7; 7 bases line up with TRBD1. From germline, CDR1 is SGHAT and CDR2 FQNNGV. Trimming at V came to 0 bases and at J to 3 bases, leaving 2 bases not matched to a gene. The CDR3 has 14 amino acids. The CDR3 DNA reads as TGTGCCAGCAGCTTAGAGAGGACAGGCTACGAGCAGTACTTC. Translation: CASSLERTGYEQYF. Combining the CDR3 with reference TRBV11-2 and TRBJ2-7 gives the whole variable domain EAGVAQSPRYKIIEKRQSVAFWCNPISGHATLYWYQQILGQGPKLLIQFQNNGVVDDSQLPKDRFSAERLKGVDSTLKIQPAKLEDSAVYLCASSLERTGYEQYFGPGTRLTVT.

This clone was counted a single time. The rearrangement uses TRBV9 and TRBJ2-7; 12 bases line up with TRBD2. The germline gives CDR1 SGDLS, CDR2 YYNGEE. The CDR3 is 14 residues long. Trimming took 2 bases from V and 5 from J; bases not matched to a gene: 2. CDR3 in DNA: TGTGCCAGCAGCGTTCTAGCGGGAGGGAACGAGCAGTACTTC. Translation gives CASSVLAGGNEQYF.

This clone came up once. This rearrangement joins TRBV6-5 to TRBJ2-1; 7 bases map to TRBD1. V lost 7 bases, J lost 4 bases, and 7 bases stayed unmatched. The CDR3 has 14 amino acids. The germline V gene has CDR1 MNHEY and CDR2 SVGAGI. Here the CDR3 DNA reads TGTGCCAGCACACCCAGGACAGGATACAATGAGCAGTTCTTC. Translated: CASTPRTGYNEQFF.

V gene TRBV5-1 combines with J gene TRBJ2-7; no clear D. The CDR3 length is 13 residues. V lost 0 bases and J lost 6, with 10 bases in between. In germline, CDR1 is SGHRS, CDR2 YFSETQ. CDR3 sequence reads: CASSLGRSAEQYF. The CDR3 DNA sequence: TGCGCCAGCAGCTTGGGGAGAAGCGCCGAGCAGTACTTC.

The chain carries TRBV11-2 and TRBJ2-6; 9 positions agree with TRBD2. The CDR3 has 19 amino acids. CDR1 SGHAT and CDR2 FQNNGV come from the germline V gene. The trim removed 5 bases at V and 2 bases at J, leaving 13 bases unmatched. CDR3 in amino acids: CASSLTAVSGGTGANVLTF. In DNA form, the CDR3 reads TGTGCCAGCAGCCTGACGGCTGTGAGCGGGGGGACTGGGGCCAACGTCCTGACTTTC. Full variable domain (remainder filled in from reference TRBV11-2 and TRBJ2-6): EAGVAQSPRYKIIEKRQSVAFWCNPISGHATLYWYQQILGQGPKLLIQFQNNGVVDDSQLPKDRFSAERLKGVDSTLKIQPAKLEDSAVYLCASSLTAVSGGTGANVLTFGAGSRLTVL.

V gene TRBV13 combines with J gene TRBJ1-5; the match to TRBD1 covers 8 bases. After removal of 5 bases from V and 5 bases from J, the junction contained 5 bases not matched to a gene. This CDR3 is built from 14 residues. Per germline, CDR1 PRHDT and CDR2 FYEKMQ (reference sequence). The CDR3 DNA sequence: TGTGCCAGCAGCCGTCAGGGGGCGGATCAGCCCCAGCATTTT. Protein sequence: CASSRQGADQPQHF.

V and J are TRBV9 and TRBJ2-1; D may be TRBD1 (5 bases). This CDR3 region has 16 residues. Trimming left V 4 bases short and J 0 bases short, with 14 bases between. CDR1 SGDLS and CDR2 YYNGEE come from the germline V gene. CDR3 protein: CASSPQGADSYNEQFF. The CDR3 bases are TGTGCCAGCAGCCCCCAGGGTGCGGACTCCTACAATGAGCAGTTCTTC.

The chain uses TRBV14 and TRBJ2-1; 8 positions agree with TRBD2. The junction had 2 bases not matched to a gene; V was cut back by 1 base and J by 9 bases. Germline V gives CDR1 SGHDN, CDR2 FVKESK. The CDR3 runs to 13 residues. CDR3 coding DNA: TGTGCCAGCAGCCAAGGGCTAGCGGGTGAGCAGTTCTTC. It specifies CASSQGLAGEQFF.

V and J are TRBV5-5 and TRBJ1-1, with 7 bases aligning to TRBD1. The CDR3 spans 17 residues. V lost 4 bases and J lost 0; bases outside the gene matches: 12. Germline V gene data show CDR1 as SGHKS and CDR2 as YYEKEE (reference sequence). CDR3 residues: CASSPALLQGMNTEAFF. In DNA form, the CDR3 reads TGTGCCAGCAGCCCCGCGCTATTACAGGGGATGAACACTGAAGCTTTCTTT.

The chain joins TRBV19 to TRBJ1-1, with no clear D. Deletions cut 0 bases from V and 6 bases from J, with 20 bases between. This CDR3 has 17 residues. In germline, CDR1 is LNHDA, CDR2 SQIVND (reference sequence). The CDR3 region has the DNA TGTGCCAGTAGTATAGATTTTGCGGGGTTCAGATGGGCTGAAGCTTTCTTT. Its protein product is CASSIDFAGFRWAEAFF.

The chain combines TRBV11-2 with TRBJ2-7; TRBD2 might be the D (5 bases). The germline CDR1 and CDR2 sequences are SGHAT and FQNNGV. The CDR3 spans 15 residues. V gave up 3 bases and J gave up 0 bases, with 12 bases separating them. The chain's CDR3 is CASSLSRESSYEQYF. The CDR3 DNA sequence: TGTGCCAGCAGCTTGTCTAGGGAGAGCTCCTACGAGCAGTACTTC.

This rearrangement joins TRBV19 to TRBJ1-2; the match to TRBD1 covers 7 bases. This CDR3 is 12 amino acids long. J lost 9 bases, V lost 5 bases, and 6 bases had no gene match. Per germline, CDR1 LNHDA and CDR2 SQIVND (reference sequence). The DNA of the CDR3 is TGTGCCAGTAGTGCCGGGACAGAGAGCTACACCTTC. Protein product: CASSAGTESYTF.

J is TRBJ2-3 and V is TRBV10-1; 12 nucleotides agree with TRBD1. V shed 8 bases and J 4 bases; nucleotides not matched to a gene: 4. This CDR3 spans 14 amino acids. Germline values: CDR1 WNHNN, CDR2 SYGVQD (reference sequence). The CDR3 nucleotides read TGCGCCAGCTCCGGGACAGGGGGCGCAGATACGCAGTATTTT. As protein: CASSGTGGADTQYF.

To note about this clone: The CDR3 ends on some other residue instead of the conserved phenylalanine or tryptophan, so this is likely a read error. The chain is built from TRBV4-1 and TRBJ2-7, with TRBD1 as a possible D gene (6 bases). Germline V gene data show CDR1 as MGHRA and CDR2 as YSYEKL. This CDR3 is 14 amino acids long. V was cut by 8 bases and J by 1 base, with 15 bases left in between. The CDR3 reads CASGRQEFSYEQYL. CDR3 DNA sequence: TGCGCCAGCGGAAGACAGGAGTTTTCCTACGAGCAGTACCTC.

The gene calls are TRBV6-5 and TRBJ1-2; 7 bases fit TRBD1. Trimming removed 10 bases from V and 8 bases from J; junction bases left unmatched: 13. The CDR3 runs 13 residues. Germline V gene sequence: CDR1 MNHEY, CDR2 SVGAGI. The CDR3 sequence: CATQTGNPMGYTF. The CDR3 DNA reads TGTGCCACACAGACAGGGAATCCCATGGGCTACACCTTC.

On this clone: Other DNA variants within this sample encode the same CDR3. This sequence joins TRBV6-5 and TRBJ1-1; D unclear. The CDR3 is 13 amino acids. Trimming cost V 0 bases and J 1 base, with 3 bases left between them. Germline V gene sequence: CDR1 MNHEY, CDR2 SVGAGI. The chain's CDR3 is CASSYSRNTEAFF. CDR3 nucleotides: TGTGCCAGCAGTTACTCGCGGAACACTGAAGCTTTCTTT.

This chain connects TRBV14 to TRBJ2-3; 8 bases align to TRBD1. This CDR3 has 15 residues. The V gene's germline CDR1 is SGHDN and CDR2 FVKESK. Trimming took 5 bases from V and 2 from J; bases not matched to a gene: 6. The chain's CDR3 is CASSLDRGFTDTQYF. In DNA, the CDR3 is TGTGCCAGCAGCTTAGACAGGGGTTTCACAGATACGCAGTATTTT. Combining the CDR3 with reference TRBV14 and TRBJ2-3 gives the whole variable domain EAGVTQFPSHSVIEKGQTVTLRCDPISGHDNLYWYRRVMGKEIKFLLHFVKESKQDESGMPNNRFLAERTGGTYSTLKVQPAELEDSGVYFCASSLDRGFTDTQYFGPGTRLTVL.

The rearrangement joins TRBV2 to TRBJ2-5; D call uncertain. Looked up from germline, CDR1 is SNHLY and CDR2 is FYNNEI. The CDR3 totals 10 residues. The germline V and J ends were trimmed by 8 bases and 2 bases, with 3 bases remaining between them. CDR3 region: CASQQETQYF. The CDR3 DNA sequence: TGTGCCAGCCAGCAAGAGACCCAGTACTTC. Together with reference TRBV2 and TRBJ2-5, the CDR3 gives the full variable domain: EPEVTQTPSHQVTQMGQEVILRCVPISNHLYFYWYRQILGQKVEFLVSFYNNEISEKSEIFDDQFSVERPDGSNFTLKIRSTKLEDSAMYFCASQQETQYFGPGTRLLVL.

The rearrangement links TRBV5-1 to TRBJ1-3, with 7 bases that match TRBD1. CDR3 length: 15 amino acids. Germline lookup yields CDR1 SGHRS and CDR2 YFSETQ. V trimming: 0 bases; J trimming: 3 bases; junction bases outside the gene matches: 3. Written as DNA, the CDR3 is TGCGCCAGCAGCTTGGTTACAGGGGTTGGAAACACCATATATTTT. Translating it yields CASSLVTGVGNTIYF. Based on the CDR3 plus reference TRBV5-1 and TRBJ1-3, the full variable domain is KAGVTQTPRYLIKTRGQQVTLSCSPISGHRSVSWYQQTPGQGLQFLFEYFSETQRNKGNFPGRFSGRQFSNSRSEMNVSTLELGDSALYLCASSLVTGVGNTIYFGEGSWLTVV.

V and J are TRBV6-6 and TRBJ1-2, with 8 bases lining up with TRBD1. This CDR3 comprises 14 residues. J lost 4 bases, V lost 2 bases, and 3 bases had no gene match. Per the germline V gene, CDR1 is MNHNY and CDR2 is SVGAGI (reference sequence). In DNA form, the CDR3 reads TGTGCCAGCAGTTACGGGACAGGCGCCTATGGCTACACCTTC. Encoded protein: CASSYGTGAYGYTF.

The gene calls are TRBV5-1 and TRBJ2-3; 8 nucleotides agree with TRBD2. The CDR3 is 16 amino acids. Germline V gene data show CDR1 as SGHRS and CDR2 as YFSETQ. Unmatched junction bases numbered 10, after V lost 4 bases and J lost 3 bases. This chain's CDR3 is CASSTAGGGRTDTQYF. CDR3 bases: TGCGCCAGCAGCACGGCCGGGGGGGGCCGGACAGATACGCAGTATTTT.